The rows below give T cell receptor beta chains drawn from one sample of a study of blood T cell repertoires in COVID-19. The protocol was immunoSEQ multiplex PCR, while the TCRdb copy is restricted to in-frame clones and leaves out a portion. The data show approximately 180,000 clones, roughly 85% seen once. Sequenced: peripheral blood. The receptors originated from a man aged 55-75 years with acute or convalescent COVID-19. CDR3s include the opening cysteine and the closing phenylalanine or tryptophan. Each record gives: clone size, J gene, V gene, D gene, CDR3 DNA, CDR3 protein. D genes are given only for firm matches. Clone size, where shown, is once, few, many, or a class for clones that have expanded.

size: NA; J: TRBJ2-1; V: TRBV25-1; D: NA; DNA: TGTGCCAGCAGTACTCTTCCCAATGAGCAGTTCTTC; CDR3: CASSTLPNEQFF
size: NA; J: TRBJ1-1; V: TRBV18; D: TRBD1; DNA: TGTGCCAGCTCGGGGACAGGGGGCAGGAACACTGAAGCTTTCTTT; CDR3: CASSGTGGRNTEAFF
size: NA; J: TRBJ2-1; V: TRBV11-2; D: TRBD2; DNA: TGTGCCAGCAGCTTAGAGGGGGGGACGGCCAGGAGCTCCTACAATGAGCAGTTCTTC; CDR3: CASSLEGGTARSSYNEQFF
size: NA; J: TRBJ2-7; V: TRBV19; D: TRBD2; DNA: TGTGCCAGTAGCAAATATGGGACTAGCGGGACGAGTGAGCAGTACTTC; CDR3: CASSKYGTSGTSEQYF
size: NA; J: TRBJ2-6; V: TRBV29-1; D: NA; DNA: TGCAGCGTTGGTGGACTTAGCTCTGGGGCCAACGTCCTGACTTTC; CDR3: CSVGGLSSGANVLTF
size: NA; J: TRBJ1-3; V: TRBV10-3; D: TRBD1; DNA: TGTGCCATCAGTGAAAGGGACAGGACCTCTGGAAACACCATATATTTT; CDR3: CAISERDRTSGNTIYF
size: NA; J: TRBJ2-1; V: TRBV19; D: TRBD2; DNA: TGTGCCAGTAGTCCTTCGGGACTAGCGGGATCCTACAATGAGCAGTTCTTC; CDR3: CASSPSGLAGSYNEQFF
size: NA; J: TRBJ1-2; V: TRBV30; D: NA; DNA: TGTGCCTGGAGCCACCCCGGGGGAAGGGCGGGCGGCTACACCTTC; CDR3: CAWSHPGGRAGGYTF
size: NA; J: TRBJ1-1; V: TRBV19; D: TRBD1; DNA: TGTGCCAGTAGCCCGACAGGGCGGAGTGAAGCTTTCTTT; CDR3: CASSPTGRSEAFF
size: NA; J: TRBJ2-2; V: TRBV28; D: TRBD2; DNA: TGTGCCAGCAGTTTGAGGCTAGCGGGAGGAAACGGGGAGCTGTTTTTT; CDR3: CASSLRLAGGNGELFF
size: NA; J: TRBJ2-1; V: TRBV2; D: TRBD2; DNA: TGTGCCAGCAGGACTAGCCCCTACAATGAGCAGTTCTTC; CDR3: CASRTSPYNEQFF
size: NA; J: TRBJ2-1; V: TRBV4-2; D: TRBD1; DNA: TGTGCCAGCAGCCAAGTTTCTGGGACAGGGTTCGATGAGCAGTTCTTC; CDR3: CASSQVSGTGFDEQFF
size: NA; J: TRBJ2-5; V: TRBV10-3; D: NA; DNA: TGTGCCATCAGTGCCCGCCCAGGGTATCATGCTATGCTCCAAGAGACCCAGTACTTC; CDR3: CAISARPGYHAMLQETQYF
size: once; J: TRBJ2-7; V: TRBV2; D: TRBD2; DNA: TGTGCCAGCAGTGAGAAAGAGCGGGAGGGCCAAGAGCAGTACTTC; CDR3: CASSEKEREGQEQYF
size: NA; J: TRBJ2-2; V: TRBV2; D: NA; DNA: TGTGCCAGCAGACAGGGTAGTACCGGGGAGCTGTTTTTT; CDR3: CASRQGSTGELFF
size: NA; J: TRBJ1-3; V: TRBV28; D: NA; DNA: TGTGCCAGCACCCTAAGGGCAGGGTGGGGAAACACCATATATTTT; CDR3: CASTLRAGWGNTIYF
size: NA; J: TRBJ2-1; V: TRBV7-2; D: TRBD1; DNA: TGTGCCAGCAGCTTAGCGGCACAGGGGAGACACAATGAGCAGTTCTTC; CDR3: CASSLAAQGRHNEQFF
size: NA; J: TRBJ1-3; V: TRBV27; D: TRBD1; DNA: TGTGCCAGCAGTCCGCACCGGGACAGGGCTGGAAACACCATATATTTT; CDR3: CASSPHRDRAGNTIYF
size: NA; J: TRBJ1-3; V: TRBV19; D: TRBD1; DNA: TGTGCCAGTAGGAGGACAGGGACTGGAAACACCATATATTTT; CDR3: CASRRTGTGNTIYF
size: NA; J: TRBJ1-2; V: TRBV19; D: NA; DNA: TGTGCCAGCGCTCCAGGGGAGTTCTATGGCTACACCTTC; CDR3: CASAPGEFYGYTF
size: NA; J: TRBJ1-6; V: TRBV6-5; D: NA; DNA: TGTGCCAGCAGTTACTCGCCCGGGAACACCCTCCACTTT; CDR3: CASSYSPGNTLHF
size: NA; J: TRBJ2-1; V: TRBV25-1; D: TRBD2; DNA: TGTGCCAGCAGTGAACCTCAAGCGGGAACGCAGTTCTTC; CDR3: CASSEPQAGTQFF
size: NA; J: TRBJ1-1; V: TRBV30; D: TRBD1; DNA: TGTGCCTTTTGGACAGGGCTGAACACTGAAGCTTTCTTT; CDR3: CAFWTGLNTEAFF
size: NA; J: TRBJ2-7; V: TRBV27; D: TRBD1; DNA: TGTGCCAGCAGTTTACTGCAGGGGGTGACTCGATACGAGCAGTACTTC; CDR3: CASSLLQGVTRYEQYF
size: NA; J: TRBJ2-7; V: TRBV11-2; D: TRBD2; DNA: TGTGCCAGCAGCTTAGGGCCTAGCGGGACTATTCCCGAGCAGTACTTC; CDR3: CASSLGPSGTIPEQYF
size: NA; J: TRBJ1-3; V: TRBV29-1; D: TRBD1; DNA: TGCAGCGTTGAGGGGCAGGGGGAAGGCAACACCATATATTTT; CDR3: CSVEGQGEGNTIYF
size: NA; J: TRBJ2-7; V: TRBV5-1; D: NA; DNA: TGCGCCAGCAGCTTGGTTCCGGAGGACGAGCAGTACTTC; CDR3: CASSLVPEDEQYF
size: NA; J: TRBJ2-6; V: TRBV28; D: TRBD1; DNA: TGTGCCAGTCTAACAGGGGCTTCCGGGGCCAACGTCCTGACTTTC; CDR3: CASLTGASGANVLTF
size: NA; J: TRBJ2-1; V: TRBV27; D: TRBD2; DNA: TGTGCCAGCAGTTTATTAGGGAGCGGGAGGGTTTTCAATGAGCAGTTCTTC; CDR3: CASSLLGSGRVFNEQFF
size: NA; J: TRBJ2-1; V: TRBV11-2; D: TRBD1; DNA: TGTGCCAGCAGCTTAAGGACAGGGTACCCTTACAATGAGCAGTTCTTC; CDR3: CASSLRTGYPYNEQFF
size: NA; J: TRBJ2-7; V: TRBV9; D: NA; DNA: TGTGCCAGCAGCCTCGGGGATGAATATCTGTCCTACGAGCAGTACTTC; CDR3: CASSLGDEYLSYEQYF
size: NA; J: TRBJ1-4; V: TRBV19; D: NA; DNA: TGTGCCACCCTGGACAGTGATGAAAAACTGTTTTTT; CDR3: CATLDSDEKLFF
size: NA; J: TRBJ1-2; V: TRBV28; D: TRBD1; DNA: TGTGCCAGCAGGGGACAGGGTGAAGGTGGCTACACCTTC; CDR3: CASRGQGEGGYTF
size: NA; J: TRBJ2-5; V: TRBV6-1; D: NA; DNA: TGTGCCAGCAGTGAAGCGACTACCCCCCGGGAGACCCAGTACTTC; CDR3: CASSEATTPRETQYF
size: NA; J: TRBJ2-3; V: TRBV28; D: NA; DNA: TGTGCCAGCAGTTTGGGCGGGCGTCTCCGCACAGATACGCAGTATTTT; CDR3: CASSLGGRLRTDTQYF
size: once; J: TRBJ2-7; V: TRBV6-4; D: TRBD2; DNA: TGTGCCAGAAAAACTAGCGTTGGGCAGTACTTC; CDR3: CARKTSVGQYF
size: NA; J: TRBJ1-4; V: TRBV10-2; D: NA; DNA: TGCGCCAGCAGTGGGGGAGATGAAAAACTGTTTTTT; CDR3: CASSGGDEKLFF
size: NA; J: TRBJ2-7; V: TRBV7-2; D: TRBD2; DNA: TGTGCCAGCAGCATAGCGGCTAGCGGCCCCACCTACGAGCAGTACTTC; CDR3: CASSIAASGPTYEQYF
size: NA; J: TRBJ1-1; V: TRBV27; D: NA; DNA: TGTGCCAGCAGTTTATCAACCGGGGGGGGTAGAGAAGCTTTCTTT; CDR3: CASSLSTGGGREAFF
size: few; J: TRBJ2-1; V: TRBV7-9; D: TRBD2; DNA: TGTGCCAGCAGCAACCCGGGACTAGCGGGAGGGGCGTACAATGAGCAGTTCTTC; CDR3: CASSNPGLAGGAYNEQFF
size: NA; J: TRBJ2-1; V: TRBV5-6; D: TRBD2; DNA: TGTGCCAGCAGTCAGAGGACTAGCGGGGGATACAATGAGCAGTTCTTC; CDR3: CASSQRTSGGYNEQFF
size: NA; J: TRBJ2-7; V: TRBV5-1; D: TRBD2; DNA: TGCGCCAGCAGCTCTTCCGGGACTATATACGAGCAGTACTTC; CDR3: CASSSSGTIYEQYF
size: NA; J: TRBJ2-1; V: TRBV5-1; D: TRBD1; DNA: TGCGCCAGCAGCCAGACAGGGTACAATGAGCAGTTCTTC; CDR3: CASSQTGYNEQFF
size: NA; J: TRBJ2-1; V: TRBV19; D: NA; DNA: TGTGCCACCCGTAGCGGCCACTCCTACAATGAGCAGTTCTTC; CDR3: CATRSGHSYNEQFF
size: NA; J: TRBJ2-7; V: TRBV27; D: NA; DNA: TGTGCCAGCAGTCGAGGGGGCTACGAGCAGTACTTC; CDR3: CASSRGGYEQYF
size: NA; J: TRBJ1-3; V: TRBV4-3; D: NA; DNA: TGCGCCAGCAGCCAAGATGCGGTCTCTGCTGGAAACACCATATATTTT; CDR3: CASSQDAVSAGNTIYF
size: NA; J: TRBJ1-4; V: TRBV5-5; D: TRBD1; DNA: TGTGCCAGCAGCCCTCAACAGGGGCGCGGGCCTGAAAAACTGTTTTTT; CDR3: CASSPQQGRGPEKLFF